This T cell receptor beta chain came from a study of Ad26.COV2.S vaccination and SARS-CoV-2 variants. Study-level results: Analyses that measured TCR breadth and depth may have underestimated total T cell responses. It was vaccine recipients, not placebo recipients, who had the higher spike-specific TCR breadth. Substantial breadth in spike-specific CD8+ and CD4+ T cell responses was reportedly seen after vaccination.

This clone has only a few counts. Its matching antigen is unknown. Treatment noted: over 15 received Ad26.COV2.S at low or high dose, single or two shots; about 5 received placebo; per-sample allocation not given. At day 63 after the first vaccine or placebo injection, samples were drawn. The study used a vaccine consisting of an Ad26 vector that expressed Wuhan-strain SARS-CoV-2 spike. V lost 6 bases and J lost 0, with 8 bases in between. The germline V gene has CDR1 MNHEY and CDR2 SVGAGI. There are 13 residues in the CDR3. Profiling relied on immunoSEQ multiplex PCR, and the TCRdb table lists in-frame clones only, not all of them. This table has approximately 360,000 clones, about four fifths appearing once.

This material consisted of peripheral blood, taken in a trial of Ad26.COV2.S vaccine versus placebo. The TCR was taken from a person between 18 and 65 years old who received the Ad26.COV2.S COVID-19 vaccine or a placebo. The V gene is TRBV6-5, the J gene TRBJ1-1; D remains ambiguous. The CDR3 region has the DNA TGTGCCAGCAGGCGCCAGATGAACACTGAAGCTTTCTTT. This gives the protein CASRRQMNTEAFF.